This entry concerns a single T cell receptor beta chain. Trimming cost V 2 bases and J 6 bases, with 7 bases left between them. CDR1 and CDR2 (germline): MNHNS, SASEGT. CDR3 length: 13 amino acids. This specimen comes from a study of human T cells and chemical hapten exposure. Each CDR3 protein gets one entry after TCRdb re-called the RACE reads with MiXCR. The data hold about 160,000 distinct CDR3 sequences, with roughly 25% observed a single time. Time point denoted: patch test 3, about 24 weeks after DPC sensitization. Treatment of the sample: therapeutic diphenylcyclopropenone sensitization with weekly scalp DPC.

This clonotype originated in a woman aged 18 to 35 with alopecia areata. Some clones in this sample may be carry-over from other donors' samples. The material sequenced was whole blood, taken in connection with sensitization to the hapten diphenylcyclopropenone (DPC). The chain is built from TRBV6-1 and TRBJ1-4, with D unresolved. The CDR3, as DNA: TGTGCCAGCAGTGAATTGGGGTATGAAAAACTGTTTTTT. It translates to CASSELGYEKLFF.